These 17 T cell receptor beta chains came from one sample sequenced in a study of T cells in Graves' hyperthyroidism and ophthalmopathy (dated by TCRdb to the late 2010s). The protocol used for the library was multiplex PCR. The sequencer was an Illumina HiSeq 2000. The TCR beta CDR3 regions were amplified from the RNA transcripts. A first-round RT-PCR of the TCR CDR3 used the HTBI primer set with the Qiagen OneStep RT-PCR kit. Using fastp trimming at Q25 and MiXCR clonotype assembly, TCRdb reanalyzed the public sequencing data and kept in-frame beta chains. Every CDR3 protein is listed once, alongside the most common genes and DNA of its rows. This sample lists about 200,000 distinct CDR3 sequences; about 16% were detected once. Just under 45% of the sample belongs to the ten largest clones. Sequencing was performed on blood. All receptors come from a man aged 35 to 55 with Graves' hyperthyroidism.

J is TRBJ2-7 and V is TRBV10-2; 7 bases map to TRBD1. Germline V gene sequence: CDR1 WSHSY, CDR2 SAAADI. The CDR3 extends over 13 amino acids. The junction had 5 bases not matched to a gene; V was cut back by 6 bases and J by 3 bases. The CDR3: CASRKGTVYEQYF. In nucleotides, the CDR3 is TGCGCCAGCAGGAAGGGGACAGTCTACGAGCAGTACTTC.

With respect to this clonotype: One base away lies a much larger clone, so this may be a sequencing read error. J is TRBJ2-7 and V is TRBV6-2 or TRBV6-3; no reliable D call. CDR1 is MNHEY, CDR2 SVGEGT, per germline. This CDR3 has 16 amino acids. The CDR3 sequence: CASSYSVGRSSCEQYF. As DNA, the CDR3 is TGTGCCAGCAGTTACTCAGTTGGACGGTCCTCCTGCGAGCAGTACTTC.

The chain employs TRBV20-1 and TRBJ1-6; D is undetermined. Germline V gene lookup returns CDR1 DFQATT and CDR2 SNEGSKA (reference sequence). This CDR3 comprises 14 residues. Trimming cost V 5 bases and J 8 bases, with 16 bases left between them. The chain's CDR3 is CSALRAALYSPLHF. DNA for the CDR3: TGCAGTGCTCTTAGGGCAGCGCTGTATTCACCCCTCCACTTT.

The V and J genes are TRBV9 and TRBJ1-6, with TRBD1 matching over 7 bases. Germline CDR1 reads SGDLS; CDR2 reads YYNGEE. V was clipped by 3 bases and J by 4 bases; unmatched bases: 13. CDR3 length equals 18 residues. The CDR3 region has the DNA TGTGCCAGCAGCGCAGCAGGACAGGATAGACCGTATAATTCACCCCTCCACTTT. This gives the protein CASSAAGQDRPYNSPLHF.

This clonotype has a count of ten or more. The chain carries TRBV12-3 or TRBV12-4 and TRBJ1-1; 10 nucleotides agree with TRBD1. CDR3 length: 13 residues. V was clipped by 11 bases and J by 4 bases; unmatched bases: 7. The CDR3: CAGWDRGLTEAFF. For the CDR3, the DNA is TGTGCCGGCTGGGACAGGGGCCTCACTGAAGCTTTCTTT.

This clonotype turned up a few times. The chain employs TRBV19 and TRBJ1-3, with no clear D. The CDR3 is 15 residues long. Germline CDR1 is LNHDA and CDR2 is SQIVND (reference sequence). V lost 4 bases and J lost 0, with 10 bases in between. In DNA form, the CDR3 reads TGTGCCAGTAGTACCCAAGACTACTCTGGAAACACCATATATTTT. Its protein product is CASSTQDYSGNTIYF.

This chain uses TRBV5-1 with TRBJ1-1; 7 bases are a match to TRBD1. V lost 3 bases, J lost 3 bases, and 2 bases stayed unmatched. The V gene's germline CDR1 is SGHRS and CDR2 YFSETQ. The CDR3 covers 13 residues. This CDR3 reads CASSYDRDTEAFF. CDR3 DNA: TGCGCCAGCAGCTACGACAGGGACACTGAAGCTTTCTTT.

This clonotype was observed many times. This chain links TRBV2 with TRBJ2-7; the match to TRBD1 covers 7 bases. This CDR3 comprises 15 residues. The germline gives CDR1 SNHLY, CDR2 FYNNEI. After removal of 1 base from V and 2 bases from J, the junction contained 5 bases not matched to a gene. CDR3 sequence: CASSEEGQDTYEQYF. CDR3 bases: TGTGCCAGCAGTGAAGAAGGACAGGACACCTACGAGCAGTACTTC.

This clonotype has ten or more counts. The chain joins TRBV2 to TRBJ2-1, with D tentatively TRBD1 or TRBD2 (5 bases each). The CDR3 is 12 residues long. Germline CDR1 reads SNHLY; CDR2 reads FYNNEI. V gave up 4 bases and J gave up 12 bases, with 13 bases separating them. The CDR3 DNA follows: TGTGCCAGCAGTGTTGGAGGAAGGGGGCAGTTCTTC. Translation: CASSVGGRGQFF.

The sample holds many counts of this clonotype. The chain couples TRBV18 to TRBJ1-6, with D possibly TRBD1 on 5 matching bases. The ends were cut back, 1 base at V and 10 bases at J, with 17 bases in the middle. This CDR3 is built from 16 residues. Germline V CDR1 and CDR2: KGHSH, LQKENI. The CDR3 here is CASSPREQGSGSPLHF. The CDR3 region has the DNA TGTGCCAGCTCACCACGGGAGCAGGGATCTGGCTCACCCCTCCACTTT.

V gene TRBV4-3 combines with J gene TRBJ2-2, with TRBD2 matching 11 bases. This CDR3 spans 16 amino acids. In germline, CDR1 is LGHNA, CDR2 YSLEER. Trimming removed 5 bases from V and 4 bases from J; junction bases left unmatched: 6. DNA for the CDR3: TGCGCCAGCAGCTATAGCGGGGGGGCCGTCACCGGGGAGCTGTTTTTT. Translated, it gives CASSYSGGAVTGELFF.

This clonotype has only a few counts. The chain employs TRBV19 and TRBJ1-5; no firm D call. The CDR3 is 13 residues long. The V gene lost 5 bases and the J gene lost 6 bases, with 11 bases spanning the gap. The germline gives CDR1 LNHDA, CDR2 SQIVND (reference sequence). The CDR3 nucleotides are TGTGCCAGTAGTGGCAGGACCGGTCAGCCCCAGCATTTT. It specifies CASSGRTGQPQHF.

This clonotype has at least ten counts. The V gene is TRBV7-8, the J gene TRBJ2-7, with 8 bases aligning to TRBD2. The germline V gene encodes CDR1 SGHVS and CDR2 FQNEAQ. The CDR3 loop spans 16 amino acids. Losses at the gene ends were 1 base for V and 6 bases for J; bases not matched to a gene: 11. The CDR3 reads CASSLGYSGVIFEQYF. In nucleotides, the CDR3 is TGTGCCAGCAGCTTAGGATATAGCGGGGTGATATTCGAGCAGTACTTC.

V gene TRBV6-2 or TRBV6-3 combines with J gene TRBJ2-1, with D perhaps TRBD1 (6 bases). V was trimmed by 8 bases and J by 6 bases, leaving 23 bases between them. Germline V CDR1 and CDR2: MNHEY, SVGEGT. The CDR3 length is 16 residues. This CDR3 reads CASLLHPTGFLNEQFF. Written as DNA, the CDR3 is TGTGCCAGCCTTCTGCACCCCACAGGGTTCCTCAATGAGCAGTTCTTC.

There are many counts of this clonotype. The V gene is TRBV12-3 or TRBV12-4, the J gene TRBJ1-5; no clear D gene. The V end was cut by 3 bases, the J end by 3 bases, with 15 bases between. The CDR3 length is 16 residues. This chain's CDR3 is CASSFGSGRTNQPQHF. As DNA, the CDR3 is TGTGCCAGCAGTTTCGGAAGCGGCAGGACCAATCAGCCCCAGCATTTT.

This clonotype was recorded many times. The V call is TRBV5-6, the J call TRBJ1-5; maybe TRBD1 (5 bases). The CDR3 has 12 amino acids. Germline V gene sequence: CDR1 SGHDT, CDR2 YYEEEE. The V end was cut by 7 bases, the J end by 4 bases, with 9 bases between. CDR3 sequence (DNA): TGTGCCAGCCAGGGAAATAATCAGCCCCAGCATTTT. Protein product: CASQGNNQPQHF.

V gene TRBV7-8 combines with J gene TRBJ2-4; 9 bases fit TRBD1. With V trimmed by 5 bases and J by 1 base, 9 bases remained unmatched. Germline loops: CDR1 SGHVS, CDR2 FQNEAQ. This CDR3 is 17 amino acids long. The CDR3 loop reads CASSLYRGLGAKNIQYF. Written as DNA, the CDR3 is TGTGCCAGCAGCCTCTACAGGGGGCTTGGGGCCAAAAACATTCAGTACTTC.